A selection of T cell receptor beta chains follows, all from one sample in a study of T cells expressing NK-cell markers. TCRdb reprocessed the 5' RACE reads and keeps a single row for each CDR3 protein, giving no DNA. The sample's table shows roughly 150,000 distinct CDR3 sequences. The sample comprised blood T cells: a sorted CD56 or NKG2C T cell subset, CD4+ or CD8+ T cells, or bulk PBMC T cells (not recorded which). The receptors stem from a man aged 18-75 years in good health. Both conserved end residues are part of each CDR3.

>TRBV7-3|TRBJ2-2
CASSSGTTNTGELFF
>TRBV5-8|TRBJ1-2
CASSLFFPYYGYTF
>TRBV9|TRBJ1-2
CASSVAKVQDGYTF
>TRBV10-3|TRBJ2-2
CAISEGAGELFF
>TRBV30|TRBJ2-6
CAVDTLLPGANVLTF
>TRBV2|TRBJ2-1
CASSTPGTGGGSSSYNEQFF
>TRBV27|TRBJ2-1
CASSSVLAGVSYNEQFF
>TRBV20-1|TRBJ2-3
CSARVLTVNTQYF
>TRBV29-1|TRBJ2-2
CSVGATGTSGELFF
>TRBV4-2|TRBJ2-5
CASSQDWGETQYF
>TRBV4-1|TRBJ2-2
CASSHTGLNTGELFF
>TRBV30|TRBJ2-1
CAWSVLAGGYNEQFF
>TRBV5-5|TRBJ1-1
CASSLAVQVNTEAFF
>TRBV28|TRBJ2-3
CASSLSMVADTQYF
>TRBV10-3|TRBJ2-1
CAISPGLAGPYNEQFF
>TRBV5-6|TRBJ2-7
CASSWPGSGGYYEQYF
>TRBV2|TRBJ1-4
CASSEASGWVEKLFF
>TRBV10-3|TRBJ2-5
CAISESWSSGGSRGETQYF
>TRBV4-1|TRBJ2-5
CASSQEGRSSETQYF
>TRBV2|TRBJ2-5
CASREWTEQETQYF
>TRBV6-1|TRBJ2-3
CASSEAFGTSFADTQYF
>TRBV3-1|TRBJ2-2
CASSQATYSSNTGELFF
>TRBV2|TRBJ2-4
CASSPSGGPPKNIQYF
>TRBV5-6|TRBJ1-2
CASSSTGPTGYTF
>TRBV4-2|TRBJ2-3
CASSQASGGVSDTQYF
>TRBV3-1|TRBJ2-5
CASSQDAVSLAGVETQYF
>TRBV12-3/TRBV12-4|TRBJ2-1
CASKGTFHIEQFF
>TRBV7-9|TRBJ2-2
CASTRSSRLTGELFF
>TRBV11-1|TRBJ2-1
CASSPTASLGGPYNEQFF
>TRBV7-8|TRBJ2-2
CASSPSNMGQITGELFF
>TRBV2|TRBJ2-1
CASSERGLAGDLFRNEQFF
>TRBV18|TRBJ2-7
CASSPRDSASYEQYF
>TRBV12-3/TRBV12-4|TRBJ2-4
CASSYPQGLAKNIQYF
>TRBV3-1|TRBJ1-4
CASSTRVWKGQQLNEKLFF
>TRBV28|TRBJ2-1
CASSLHTEDEQFF
>TRBV20-1|TRBJ2-1
CSAKTSGAKYEQFF
>TRBV19|TRBJ2-7
CASSQAGMAYEQYF
>TRBV7-9|TRBJ1-1
CASSLGGLGTEAFF
>TRBV2|TRBJ1-2
CASSGTVSYGYTF
>TRBV20-1|TRBJ1-5
CSASPTYSNQPQHF
>TRBV12-3/TRBV12-4|TRBJ2-3
CASRSLAGGHTQYF
>TRBV28|TRBJ2-7
CASSLTQGASYEQYF
>TRBV20-1|TRBJ2-1
CSQKTFSQYNEQFF
>TRBV11-2|TRBJ2-3
CASSSLGGTSGTDTQYF
>TRBV3-1|TRBJ1-1
CASSPRQGSIMNTEAFF
>TRBV5-6|TRBJ2-3
CASSWRTGSDTQYF
>TRBV29-1|TRBJ1-1
CSGRQGATEAFF
>TRBV9|TRBJ2-4
CASSVGGDNIQYF
>TRBV6-1|TRBJ2-2
CASSKLAGAGTGELFF
>TRBV24-1|TRBJ2-5
CATTSAGYQETQYF
>TRBV15|TRBJ2-7
CATSEAEYRFHEQYF
>TRBV7-8|TRBJ2-7
CASSLTRNREQYF
>TRBV12-3/TRBV12-4|TRBJ1-2
CASSVSQGANYGYTF